These 24 T cell receptor beta chains were all obtained from the same sample, sequenced in a study of cytomegalovirus exposure and HLA in healthy donors (dated by TCRdb to 2016 to 2017). The library was made by the immunoSEQ multiplex PCR assay. A mixture of 60 forward primers for TCR Vbeta segments and 13 reverse primers for TCR Jbeta segments was used in the multiplex PCR. TCRdb provides this immuneACCESS table in a form limited to in-frame rearrangements. Some clones are lacking; in checked studies, under half of them reflect an unresolved V gene, and why the rest are absent is not known. Within this sample are about 130,000 clones, with around 77% of them counted one time only. Together, the top ten hold about 13% of the sample. The source material was PBMCs. Receptors originate from a woman aged 40 to 50 in good health and CMV-seropositive.

This chain joins TRBV5-5 and TRBJ1-2; D is undetermined. CDR1 SGHKS and CDR2 YYEKEE come from the germline V gene (reference sequence). V was clipped by 0 bases and J by 6 bases, with 9 bases between them. The CDR3 is 13 amino acids. CDR3 protein: CASSLGGRDGYTF. CDR3 nucleotide sequence: TGTGCCAGCAGCTTGGGCGGGCGAGATGGCTACACCTTC.

This clone was seen only a few times. This chain connects TRBV7-3 to TRBJ2-2, with 9 bases aligning to TRBD2. The CDR3 is 15 amino acids. V was clipped by 2 bases and J by 7 bases; unmatched bases: 5. Germline V gene sequence: CDR1 SGHTA, CDR2 FQGTGA. The CDR3 here is CASSLAGGPLGELFF. CDR3 sequence (DNA): TGTGCCAGCAGCTTAGCGGGAGGGCCCCTCGGGGAGCTGTTTTTT. Based on the CDR3 plus reference TRBV7-3 and TRBJ2-2, the full variable domain is GAGVSQTPSNKVTEKGKYVELRCDPISGHTALYWYRQSLGQGPEFLIYFQGTGAADDSGLPNDRFFAVRPEGSVSTLKIQRTERGDSAVYLCASSLAGGPLGELFFGEGSRLTVL.

The genes are TRBV10-3 and TRBJ1-2; D possibly corresponds to TRBD1 (5 bases). Germline V CDR1 and CDR2: ENHRY, SYGVKD. Trimming took 4 bases from V and 8 from J, leaving 14 bases between them. This CDR3 contains 13 residues. This chain's CDR3 is CAISGERRGGYTF. For the CDR3, the DNA is TGTGCCATCAGTGGCGAAAGAAGGGGAGGCTACACCTTC.

The chain links TRBV2 to TRBJ2-2, with 15 bases identical to TRBD2. The J segment lost 6 bases and the V segment lost 1 base, leaving 6 bases of the junction unmatched. Germline assignment: CDR1 SNHLY and CDR2 FYNNEI. The CDR3 has 18 amino acids. The CDR3 region is CASSEVGLAGGYAGELFF. The DNA of the CDR3 is TGTGCCAGCAGTGAAGTTGGACTAGCGGGAGGGTACGCCGGGGAGCTGTTTTTT.

This sequence joins TRBV21-1 and TRBJ2-2; TRBD2, the table's D call, lacks a check against the DNA. TRBV21-1 is noted as a pseudogene. The length of the CDR3 is 15 residues. CDR3 amino acids: CASSKGGGHTGELFF. The CDR3 DNA follows: TGTGCCAGCAGCAAAGGGGGAGGCCACACCGGGGAGCTGTTTTTT.

The V call is TRBV19, the J call TRBJ2-1; 10 positions match TRBD2. Trimming at V came to 5 bases and at J to 3 bases, leaving 4 bases not matched to a gene. The length of the CDR3 is 15 residues. Germline-derived CDR1 and CDR2 are LNHDA and SQIVND (reference sequence). CDR3 loop: CASSRTSGDYNEQFF. CDR3 nucleotide sequence: TGTGCCAGTAGTCGGACTAGCGGCGACTACAATGAGCAGTTCTTC.

CDR3 protein: CASSPSGGRPTEQYF. The CDR3, as DNA: TGTGCCAGCAGCCCCTCTGGCGGGCGTCCTACCGAGCAGTACTTC. The V call is TRBV11-3, the J call TRBJ2-7, with a possible D match to TRBD2 (5 bases). With 5 bases removed from V and 6 bases from J, the gap between germline ends came to 20 bases. Germline lookup yields CDR1 SGHNT and CDR2 YENEEA. This CDR3 region has 15 residues. Supplemented by reference TRBV11-3 and TRBJ2-7, the full variable domain reads EAGVVQSPRYKIIEKKQPVAFWCNPISGHNTLYWYLQNLGQGPELLIRYENEEAVDDSQLPKDRFSAERLKGVDSTLKIQPAELGDSAVYLCASSPSGGRPTEQYFGPGTRLTVT.

The rearrangement links TRBV27 to TRBJ2-1, with 10 bases matching TRBD1. The CDR3 has 15 residues. Germline V gives CDR1 MNHEY, CDR2 SMNVEV (reference sequence). V shed 3 bases and J 2 bases; nucleotides not matched to a gene: 1. The CDR3 reads CASSFGTGAYNEQFF. CDR3 coding DNA: TGTGCCAGCAGTTTCGGGACAGGGGCCTACAATGAGCAGTTCTTC.

The table lists this clone with a few counts. This rearrangement joins TRBV4-2 to TRBJ2-1; 10 nucleotides line up with TRBD1. V lost 4 bases, J lost 2 bases, and 2 bases stayed unmatched. The CDR3 is 15 amino acids. Germline-derived CDR1 and CDR2 are LGHNA and YNFKEQ. The DNA for the CDR3 is TGTGCCAGCAGCCGCGACAGGGGGCCCTACAATGAGCAGTTCTTC. Translating it yields CASSRDRGPYNEQFF.

This clone has just a few counts. The chain employs TRBV4-1 and TRBJ2-4; 8 nucleotides agree with TRBD1. CDR3 length: 15 amino acids. J gave up 1 base and V 4 bases, and 3 bases lay outside the gene matches. In germline, CDR1 is MGHRA, CDR2 YSYEKL. The CDR3 bases are TGCGCCAGCAGCCCTACAGGGGGGGCCAAAAACATTCAGTACTTC. This translates into CASSPTGGAKNIQYF.

The CDR3 DNA reads as TGTGCCATCAGTGAGCCAGGACTAGCGTTAGAGACCCAGTACTTC. It yields the protein CAISEPGLALETQYF. The chain couples TRBV10-3 to TRBJ2-5; 9 bases are a match to TRBD2. The germline V gene has CDR1 ENHRY and CDR2 SYGVKD. V dropped 2 bases and J dropped 4; count of bases not matched to a gene: 5. The CDR3 has 15 amino acids.

This clone was seen a handful of times. This chain uses TRBV6-5 with TRBJ1-6; D ambiguous. Germline lookup yields CDR1 MNHEY and CDR2 SVGAGI. There are 13 residues in the CDR3. V was cut by 0 bases and J by 14 bases, with 11 bases left in between. The CDR3 spells CASSYSRTTSLHF. CDR3 bases: TGTGCCAGCAGTTACTCGAGGACTACATCCCTCCACTTT.

The chain employs TRBV5-1 and TRBJ1-2; 12 positions match TRBD1. The length of the CDR3 is 15 residues. After removal of 4 bases from V and 6 bases from J, the junction contained 7 bases not matched to a gene. Germline CDR1 is SGHRS and CDR2 is YFSETQ. The CDR3 here is CASSGSGTGGHGYTF. CDR3 sequence (DNA): TGCGCCAGCAGCGGATCCGGGACAGGGGGCCATGGCTACACCTTC.

The rearrangement joins TRBV2 to TRBJ2-7; TRBD2 might be the D (6 bases). Germline loops: CDR1 SNHLY, CDR2 FYNNEI. Between the trimmed V and J ends, which lost 6 bases and 2 bases, there was a span of 11 bases. The CDR3 spans 13 residues. The CDR3: CASREGPAYEQYF. CDR3 sequence (DNA): TGTGCCAGCAGGGAGGGACCAGCCTACGAGCAGTACTTC. Using reference TRBV2 and TRBJ2-7 for the parts outside the CDR3, the full variable domain is EPEVTQTPSHQVTQMGQEVILRCVPISNHLYFYWYRQILGQKVEFLVSFYNNEISEKSEIFDDQFSVERPDGSNFTLKIRSTKLEDSAMYFCASREGPAYEQYFGPGTRLTVT.

In its sample, this clone was seen once. The chain recombines TRBV29-1 with TRBJ2-3, with D possibly TRBD2 on 5 matching bases. The CDR3 has 13 residues. Germline CDR1 is SQVTM and CDR2 is ANQGSEA. V lost 6 bases to trimming and J lost 3 bases, with 13 bases between them. As DNA, the CDR3 is TGCAGCGTCAAGCGGTCCAATACAGATACGCAGTATTTT. This sequence encodes CSVKRSNTDTQYF.

The V gene is TRBV30, the J gene TRBJ2-3, with D tentatively TRBD2 (5 bases). The germline gives CDR1 GTSNPN, CDR2 SVGIG (reference sequence). Trimming shortened V by 3 bases and J by 2 bases, and 9 bases separated the two germline ends. The CDR3 length is 13 residues. CDR3 nucleotide sequence: TGTGCCTGGAGCTTGGGAGTCACAGATACGCAGTATTTT. As protein: CAWSLGVTDTQYF.

The chain combines TRBV5-1 with TRBJ2-1; the match to TRBD2 covers 9 bases. The CDR3 runs to 15 residues. Germline V gene data show CDR1 as SGHRS and CDR2 as YFSETQ. Trimming cost V 1 base and J 3 bases; bases outside gene matches: 2. The CDR3 bases are TGCGCCAGCAGCTTGACAGCGGGAGGCTACAATGAGCAGTTCTTC. This codes for CASSLTAGGYNEQFF.

The chain carries TRBV28 and TRBJ2-5, with TRBD1 identical over 7 bases. This CDR3 comprises 14 residues. CDR1 is MDHEN and CDR2 is SYDVKM in the germline V gene. V gave up 6 bases and J gave up 5 bases; unmatched junction bases: 9. CDR3 residues: CASSLTGKIETQYF. The CDR3 DNA reads TGTGCCAGCAGCTTGACAGGGAAGATCGAGACCCAGTACTTC.

This chain links TRBV7-9 with TRBJ1-2, with D possibly matching TRBD1 (5 bases). This CDR3 has 16 amino acids. Germline CDR1 is SEHNR and CDR2 is FQNEAQ (reference sequence). V was shortened by 5 bases and J by 2 bases, with 18 bases between the two germline ends. CDR3 bases: TGTGCCAGCAGCCCATCCTCAGGGAACCCCAACTATGGCTACACCTTC. It codes for CASSPSSGNPNYGYTF.

This sequence joins TRBV4-2 and TRBJ1-4, with no clear D. Germline V CDR1 and CDR2: LGHNA, YNFKEQ. Trimming took off 0 bases at V and 7 bases at J, with 9 bases between the two ends. This CDR3 is 14 amino acids long. CDR3 sequence reads: CASSQDREGEKLFF. The CDR3 DNA is TGTGCCAGCAGCCAAGATCGGGAGGGTGAAAAACTGTTTTTT.

This chain links TRBV27 with TRBJ2-7; no clear D. The length of the CDR3 is 14 residues. V was cut by 5 bases and J by 0 bases, with 11 bases left in between. Germline CDR1 is MNHEY and CDR2 is SMNVEV (reference sequence). The CDR3 loop reads CASSRALSSYEQYF. Written as DNA, the CDR3 is TGTGCCAGCAGTCGAGCGCTAAGCTCCTACGAGCAGTACTTC.

The V call is TRBV28, the J call TRBJ2-1, with 7 nucleotides matching TRBD2. V gave up 2 bases and J gave up 10 bases; unmatched junction bases: 11. The CDR3 consists of 15 residues. Germline V gene data show CDR1 as MDHEN and CDR2 as SYDVKM. This chain's CDR3 is CASSLDTSASLEQFF. In DNA form, the CDR3 reads TGTGCCAGCAGTTTAGACACTAGCGCCTCCTTGGAGCAGTTCTTC.

J is TRBJ1-1 and V is TRBV5-1; 9 positions match TRBD1. Looked up from germline, CDR1 is SGHRS and CDR2 is YFSETQ. The CDR3 length is 14 residues. V trimming: 4 bases; J trimming: 6 bases; junction bases outside the gene matches: 7. For the CDR3, the DNA is TGCGCCAGCAGCATGGGACAGGGTCTCGCTGAAGCTTTCTTT. Protein product: CASSMGQGLAEAFF.

This sequence joins TRBV9 and TRBJ1-2; D is unclear. Germline assignment: CDR1 SGDLS and CDR2 YYNGEE. V dropped 0 bases and J dropped 2 bases, with 8 bases sitting between them. The length of the CDR3 is 14 residues. For the CDR3, the DNA is TGTGCCAGCAGCGTAGCTAACAGCAACTATGGCTACACCTTC. It specifies CASSVANSNYGYTF.